The present TCR beta chain was sequenced within a study of neoadjuvant nivolumab and ipilimumab in lung cancer (dated by TCRdb to the early 2020s). General notes on the study: Nivolumab was administered intravenously at 3 mg/kg on days 1, 15 and 29, and in the combination arm ipilimumab 1 mg/kg was added on day 1 only. The primary trial endpoint was the major pathologic response (MPR) rate in the intention-to-treat population in each study arm. The trial treated 40 to 45 patients with operable NSCLC: about 23 were randomized to nivolumab monotherapy and approximately 20 to nivolumab plus ipilimumab. TCR repertoires were compared between pretherapy (baseline) peripheral blood and tumors resected at surgery after neoadjuvant immune checkpoint blockade. Matched pretherapy and resected tumor pairs were analyzed for seven patients, of whom four received nivolumab and three received nivolumab plus ipilimumab. The research as a whole found: Compared with tumor-adjacent uninvolved lung, resected tumors had greater TCR richness and clonality, and increases showed up in more of the dual-therapy-treated tumors. Tumor T-cell richness and clonality rose from pretherapy to surgery in three of three dual-therapy tumors but in only two of four nivolumab-treated tumors. TCR sequencing was performed in a small number of samples. There was no significant correlation between TCR clonality and pathologic tumor regression, and just a single major-pathologic-response sample was available for the clonality-regression analysis. Pretherapy blood TCR richness correlated positively with richness in tumors resected after neoadjuvant therapy (Spearman R of about 0.82).

Germline trimming amounts to 6 bases on V and 1 base on J, with 0 as the count of junction bases outside the gene matches. CDR1 is given as MNHNS and CDR2 as SASEGT, both from the germline V gene. Including cysteine and phenylalanine, the CDR3 has 14 amino acids. Left in the record is the CDR3 DNA by itself, 42 bases read in frame from the first base. Points on this clone: Its specific antigen is unknown. No much larger clonotype is one base removed from it; base qualities were not supplied.

The meaning of the sample's time point label: at surgical resection after neoadjuvant nivolumab +/- ipilimumab. The samples were obtained from NEOSTAR, a phase 2 randomized trial that tested neoadjuvant nivolumab or nivolumab plus ipilimumab, followed by surgery, in operable NSCLC. Library creation used the immunoSEQ multiplex PCR assay. Processing in the source paper ran as follows. Richness and clonality were used to summarize the repertoires, and clones that significantly expanded or contracted between pre- and post-therapy samples were identified. TCRdb mirrors the immuneACCESS table, restricted to in-frame sequences. Some clones are absent from its copies; in checked studies, under half trace to an unresolved V gene, and the reason for the others is unknown. V and J calls plus clone size are reproduced from that table; the DNA served to infer D and trimming. Recorded for this sample are 25,000 to 35,000 clones; approximately 83% of them occurred a single time. The ten top clones hold 4% to 6% of the sample.

This receptor was identified in an adult with non-small cell lung cancer. Sequencing was performed on tumor tissue, taken after neoadjuvant nivolumab, alone or with ipilimumab, at or shortly before surgery. This sequence uses TRBV6-1 and TRBJ2-7; 13 of the junction bases match TRBD2. Read as DNA, the sequence is TGTGCCAGCAGGACTAGCGGGGGGTCCTACGAGCAGTACTTC. Its translation is CASRTSGGSYEQYF.